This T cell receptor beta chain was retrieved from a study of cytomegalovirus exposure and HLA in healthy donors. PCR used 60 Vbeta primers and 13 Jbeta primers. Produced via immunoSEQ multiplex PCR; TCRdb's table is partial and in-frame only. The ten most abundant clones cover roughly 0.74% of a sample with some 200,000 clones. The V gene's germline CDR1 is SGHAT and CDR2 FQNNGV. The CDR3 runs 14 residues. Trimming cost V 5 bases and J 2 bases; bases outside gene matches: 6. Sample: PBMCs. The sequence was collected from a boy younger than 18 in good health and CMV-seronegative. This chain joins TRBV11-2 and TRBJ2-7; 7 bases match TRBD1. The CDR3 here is CASSDHRGTYEQYF. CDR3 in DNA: TGTGCCAGCAGCGATCACAGGGGCACCTACGAGCAGTACTTC. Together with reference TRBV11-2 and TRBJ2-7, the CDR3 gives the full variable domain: EAGVAQSPRYKIIEKRQSVAFWCNPISGHATLYWYQQILGQGPKLLIQFQNNGVVDDSQLPKDRFSAERLKGVDSTLKIQPAKLEDSAVYLCASSDHRGTYEQYFGPGTRLTVT.